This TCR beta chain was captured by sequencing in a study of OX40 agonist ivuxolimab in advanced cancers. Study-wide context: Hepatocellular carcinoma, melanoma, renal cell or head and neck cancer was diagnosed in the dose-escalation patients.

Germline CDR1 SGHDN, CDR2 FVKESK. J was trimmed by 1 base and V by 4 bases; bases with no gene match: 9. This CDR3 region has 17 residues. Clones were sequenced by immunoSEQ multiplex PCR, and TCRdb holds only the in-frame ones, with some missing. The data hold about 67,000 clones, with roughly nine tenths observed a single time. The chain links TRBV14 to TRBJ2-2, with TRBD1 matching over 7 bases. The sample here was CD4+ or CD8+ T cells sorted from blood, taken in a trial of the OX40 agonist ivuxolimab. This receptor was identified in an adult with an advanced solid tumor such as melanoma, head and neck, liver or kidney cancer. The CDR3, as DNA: TGTGCCAGCAGCCCGATTACGGACAGGCGGAACACCGGGGAGCTGTTTTTT. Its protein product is CASSPITDRRNTGELFF.